This T cell receptor beta chain was identified during a study of blood T cell repertoires in COVID-19 (dated by TCRdb to the early 2020s). About the study as a whole: Samples covering the acute and convalescent phases of COVID-19 were provided by collaborators in the United States, Italy and Spain. A freely available public database, intended as a resource for researchers studying the immune response to SARS-CoV-2, is where the repertoires were released. The samples were drawn from the first 160 participants of the ongoing ImmuneRACE study and from roughly 1,300 subjects provided by 6 global collaborators. Subjects who had been exposed to COVID-19, were actively infected with it, or had recovered from it provided the deeply sampled blood TCRbeta repertoires that made up the dataset. A de-identified subject ID, COVID-19 status, age in years and sex were almost always included in the sample metadata. Where HLA class I and class II types were available, the types were taken from metadata supplied by the sample provider, not from assay-based typing. The prospective study material was composed of cDNA or gDNA derived from T cells, B-cell-depleted T cells, or PBMCs. The research as a whole found: Clinical and demographic metadata were provided uncurated, with the amount varying by source and participant.

TCRbeta CDR3 regions were amplified from genomic DNA by means of the immunoSEQ Assay, a bias-controlled multiplex PCR. Concerning the study's data processing: Nucleated cell counts per sample were estimated from amplification of reference gene primers within the assay. Sequence reads were collapsed and filtered to measure the absolute abundance of every unique TCRbeta CDR3 rearrangement. For each sample, productive Simpson clonality was calculated as the square root of Simpson's diversity index over productive rearrangements. Held by TCRdb, this immuneACCESS table contains in-frame sequences only and omits some clones. Under half of the omission traces to an unresolved V gene where checked; the cause of the rest is unknown. V and J calls and clone size are copied from that table; D and trimming were computed from the DNA. The sample table records 70,000 or so clones; around nine tenths of these occur just once. Around 13% of the sample is taken by the ten largest.

Each collaborating institution followed its own protocols to collect whole blood in K2EDTA tubes. For TCRbeta analysis, collaborators shipped samples as frozen whole blood, isolated PBMCs, or DNA extracted from either of those sample types. From a lookup of the germline V gene, CDR1 and CDR2 are SGHDT and YYEEEE. The trim is 6 bases for V and 4 bases for J, with a gap of 18 bases between the germline ends. Spanning cysteine to phenylalanine, the CDR3 consists of 15 amino acids. Here the CDR3 DNA is all that survives: 45 bases in frame from base 1. Regarding this clone: Its antigen has not been determined. Base qualities were left out, and no much larger clone turns up one base away.

The origin of this receptor is a woman aged 55-69 years with acute or convalescent COVID-19. What was sequenced was peripheral blood. This chain is built from TRBV5-6 and TRBJ2-3; a tentative D call is TRBD2 (6 bases match). The DNA sequence is given as TGTGCCAGCACAGTGAACGCGGGGTTTTCAGATACGCAGTATTTT. This sequence encodes CASTVNAGFSDTQYF.